This T cell receptor (beta chain) was obtained from a study of PD-1 blockade in classical Hodgkin lymphoma. Looking at the study overall: Patients were treated with nivolumab at 3 mg/kg, and this was given intravenously every 2 weeks.

CDR3 length: 13 amino acids. Germline loops: CDR1 MNHNY, CDR2 SVGAGI (reference sequence). V gave up 2 bases and J gave up 11 bases; unmatched junction bases: 6. The study's findings and limits: Patients were excluded if nivolumab began under 1 year after ASCT (the autologous transplant). As was reported, newly diagnosed patients showed lower baseline TCR diversity than healthy donors did.

Brentuximab vedotin exposure varied, and every patient relapsed after autologous stem cell transplantation. Sequenced by immunoSEQ multiplex PCR; TCRdb stores in-frame clones only, minus some. The table shows 40,000 to 50,000 clones, with 86% occurring only once. A word on this clone: What it binds is not known.

The J gene is TRBJ2-7, the V gene TRBV6-6; the match to TRBD1 covers 10 bases. The clonotype was recovered from a human donor with classical Hodgkin lymphoma. The sample here was peripheral blood mononuclear cells (PBMCs), taken before the second cycle of nivolumab. The CDR3 here is CASSYLDRGQEYF. The CDR3 DNA reads as TGTGCCAGCAGTTACCTCGACAGGGGGCAGGAGTACTTC.